This T cell receptor beta chain derives from a study of cytomegalovirus exposure and HLA in healthy donors. The wider study: Around 190 million T cells yielded 90 million to 130 million unique TCR beta sequences, as an earlier analysis found. Of several hundred genotyped donors, roughly 81% clustered with self-reported Caucasian donors.

About this clone: The antigen is undetermined.

The PCR employed 60 Vbeta primers together with 13 Jbeta primers. Profiled with immunoSEQ multiplex PCR; TCRdb holds only in-frame clones, not every one. The sample shows more than 100,000 clones, around 80% of them seen only once. Study findings and constraints: Beyond CMV serostatus, there was no information to go on about immune exposure. TCR beta sequences reportedly predicted most subjects' HLA-A and HLA-B alleles accurately.

The sequence derives from a man aged 50 to 60 in good health and CMV-seronegative. Material: PBMCs.

The DNA for the CDR3 is TGTGCCAGCAGTTTATTGGCAGGGGGAAACTACGAGCAGTACTTC. Translating gives CASSLLAGGNYEQYF. The chain recombines TRBV28 with TRBJ2-7; 7 bases match TRBD1. CDR3 length equals 15 residues. V was pared by 1 base and J by 3 bases, with 6 bases of the junction left unmatched. The germline V gene encodes CDR1 MDHEN and CDR2 SYDVKM.